This T cell receptor (beta chain) was identified during a study of identical twins. Regarding the study as a whole: Conclusions rested on cross-sectional statistics rather than following the same donors.

A note on this clonotype: Its target is not known. Compared with germline, one end of the junction differs, possibly owing to a read error.

CDR3 length: 14 residues. The germline gives CDR1 DFQATT, CDR2 SNEGSKA (reference sequence). cDNA molecules carried unique molecular identifiers, and template switching added a universal primer site. Each CDR3 protein gets one entry after TCRdb re-called the 5' RACE reads with MiXCR. The sample includes around 1.7 million distinct CDR3 sequences, 32% of them seen just once. All donors were healthy Caucasians. The receptor was derived from a newborn girl in good health. V gene TRBV20-1 combines with J gene TRBJ1-6, with a weak D call TRBD1 (6 bases). Sequencing was carried out using cord blood. Here the CDR3 reads CSAPKSVTGSPPHF. The CDR3 DNA reads as TGCAGTGCTCCAAAATCGGTTACAGGGTCACCCCCCCACTTT.